These T cell receptor beta chains were read from a single sample in a study of spatial heterogeneity in lung cancer. TCRdb reprocessed the 5' RACE reads with MiXCR, giving one entry per CDR3 protein. The table has about 38,000 distinct CDR3 sequences, 7.5% seen once. The starting material was PBMCs, obtained at surgery. The receptors originated from a male donor with early-stage non-small cell lung cancer. Each CDR3 is given with its conserved first and last residue. Fields, in order: D gene, clone size, J gene, V gene, CDR3 protein, CDR3 DNA. A D gene is named only where the DNA matches it firmly. Clone size is not always given. Where it is, it says once, few, many or a class for expanded clones.

d_gene: TRBD1; abundance: -; j_gene: TRBJ2-2; v_gene: TRBV12-3/TRBV12-4; CDR3aa: CASSIYQGTERPNTGELFF; CDR3nt: TGTGCCAGCAGTATATATCAAGGGACAGAGAGACCGAACACCGGGGAGCTGTTTTTT
d_gene: -; abundance: many; j_gene: TRBJ2-1; v_gene: TRBV14; CDR3aa: CASSQEGGQEQFF; CDR3nt: TGTGCCAGCAGCCAAGAGGGCGGACAGGAGCAGTTCTTC
d_gene: TRBD2; abundance: many; j_gene: TRBJ2-1; v_gene: TRBV24-1; CDR3aa: CATSDLGLAGNNEQFF; CDR3nt: TGTGCCACCAGTGATTTAGGCCTAGCGGGGAACAATGAGCAGTTCTTC
d_gene: -; abundance: -; j_gene: TRBJ2-5; v_gene: TRBV20-1; CDR3aa: CSATYQETQYF; CDR3nt: TGCAGTGCTACCTACCAAGAGACCCAGTACTTC
d_gene: -; abundance: many; j_gene: TRBJ2-1; v_gene: TRBV5-1; CDR3aa: CASSLGAGSSYNEQFF; CDR3nt: TGCGCCAGCAGCTTGGGGGCAGGATCCTCCTACAATGAGCAGTTCTTC
d_gene: -; abundance: many; j_gene: TRBJ2-2; v_gene: TRBV7-8; CDR3aa: CASSRPSRDSNTGELFF; CDR3nt: TGTGCCAGCAGCCGTCCTTCCCGCGACTCGAACACCGGGGAGCTGTTTTTT
d_gene: -; abundance: many; j_gene: TRBJ1-1; v_gene: TRBV12-3/TRBV12-4; CDR3aa: CASSFGTEAFF; CDR3nt: TGTGCCAGCAGTTTCGGCACTGAAGCTTTCTTT
d_gene: -; abundance: medium-sized; j_gene: TRBJ1-2; v_gene: TRBV2; CDR3aa: CASTLIPRPSYTF; CDR3nt: TGTGCCAGCACCCTAATCCCGAGACCGAGCTACACCTTC
d_gene: -; abundance: many; j_gene: TRBJ1-5; v_gene: TRBV10-3; CDR3aa: CAISEMDISNQPQHF; CDR3nt: TGTGCCATCAGTGAGATGGACATTAGCAATCAGCCCCAGCATTTT
d_gene: -; abundance: many; j_gene: TRBJ1-2; v_gene: TRBV7-9; CDR3aa: CASSWAGDRYGYTF; CDR3nt: TGTGCCAGCAGCTGGGCGGGGGATCGATATGGCTACACCTTC
d_gene: -; abundance: -; j_gene: TRBJ2-1; v_gene: TRBV6-5; CDR3aa: CASSLTGYNEQFF; CDR3nt: TGTGCCAGCAGCCTTACAGGTTACAATGAGCAGTTCTTC
d_gene: TRBD1; abundance: -; j_gene: TRBJ2-1; v_gene: TRBV6-5; CDR3aa: CASSRSGGQGAYNEQFF; CDR3nt: TGTGCCAGCAGTCGATCCGGTGGACAGGGGGCCTACAATGAGCAGTTCTTC
d_gene: -; abundance: many; j_gene: TRBJ2-3; v_gene: TRBV5-1; CDR3aa: CASSFGHATDTQYF; CDR3nt: TGCGCCAGCAGCTTTGGACATGCCACAGATACGCAGTATTTT
d_gene: -; abundance: -; j_gene: TRBJ1-2; v_gene: TRBV27; CDR3aa: CASSFTAGSLYGYTF; CDR3nt: TGTGCCAGCAGTTTTACCGCAGGGTCCCTTTATGGCTACACCTTC
d_gene: TRBD2; abundance: many; j_gene: TRBJ2-1; v_gene: TRBV10-3; CDR3aa: CAISGTSGYNEQFF; CDR3nt: TGTGCCATCAGCGGGACTAGCGGGTACAATGAGCAGTTCTTC
d_gene: -; abundance: once; j_gene: TRBJ1-4; v_gene: TRBV6-2/TRBV6-3; CDR3aa: CASRMGGTNEKLFF; CDR3nt: TGTGCCAGCCGGATGGGGGGAACTAATGAAAAACTGTTTTTT
d_gene: TRBD2; abundance: many; j_gene: TRBJ2-5; v_gene: TRBV11-3; CDR3aa: CASSLGGGNQETQYF; CDR3nt: TGTGCCAGCAGCTTAGGGGGGGGGAACCAAGAGACCCAGTACTTC
d_gene: -; abundance: many; j_gene: TRBJ1-1; v_gene: TRBV4-3; CDR3aa: CASSQGTNTEAFF; CDR3nt: TGCGCCAGCAGCCAAGGTACGAACACTGAAGCTTTCTTT
d_gene: -; abundance: many; j_gene: TRBJ1-2; v_gene: TRBV12-3/TRBV12-4; CDR3aa: CASSRTVNYGYTF; CDR3nt: TGTGCCAGCAGCAGGACAGTTAACTATGGCTACACCTTC
d_gene: TRBD1; abundance: -; j_gene: TRBJ2-7; v_gene: TRBV6-1; CDR3aa: CASSESPAGGTYEQYF; CDR3nt: TGTGCCAGCAGTGAATCTCCCGCAGGGGGAACCTACGAGCAGTACTTC
d_gene: -; abundance: many; j_gene: TRBJ2-3; v_gene: TRBV7-2; CDR3aa: CASSLEIGRTDTQYF; CDR3nt: TGTGCCAGCAGCTTAGAGATCGGGAGAACAGATACGCAGTATTTT
d_gene: -; abundance: many; j_gene: TRBJ2-7; v_gene: TRBV20-1; CDR3aa: CSARDVSKGHHEQYF; CDR3nt: TGCAGTGCTAGAGATGTGAGTAAGGGGCACCACGAGCAGTACTTC
d_gene: TRBD2; abundance: many; j_gene: TRBJ2-3; v_gene: TRBV2; CDR3aa: CASIQRGVTDTQYF; CDR3nt: TGTGCCAGCATCCAGCGGGGGGTCACAGATACGCAGTATTTT
d_gene: -; abundance: many; j_gene: TRBJ2-2; v_gene: TRBV7-8; CDR3aa: CASSLYESALQDGELFF; CDR3nt: TGTGCCAGCAGCTTGTACGAATCGGCTTTACAAGACGGGGAGCTGTTTTTT
d_gene: -; abundance: -; j_gene: TRBJ2-5; v_gene: TRBV18; CDR3aa: CASSPFDRTSETQYF; CDR3nt: TGTGCCAGCTCACCGTTCGACAGGACTTCGGAGACCCAGTACTTC
d_gene: TRBD2; abundance: many; j_gene: TRBJ2-1; v_gene: TRBV7-2; CDR3aa: CASRSGRAGRSYNEQFF; CDR3nt: TGTGCCAGCCGGAGCGGGAGGGCCGGTCGGTCCTACAATGAGCAGTTCTTC